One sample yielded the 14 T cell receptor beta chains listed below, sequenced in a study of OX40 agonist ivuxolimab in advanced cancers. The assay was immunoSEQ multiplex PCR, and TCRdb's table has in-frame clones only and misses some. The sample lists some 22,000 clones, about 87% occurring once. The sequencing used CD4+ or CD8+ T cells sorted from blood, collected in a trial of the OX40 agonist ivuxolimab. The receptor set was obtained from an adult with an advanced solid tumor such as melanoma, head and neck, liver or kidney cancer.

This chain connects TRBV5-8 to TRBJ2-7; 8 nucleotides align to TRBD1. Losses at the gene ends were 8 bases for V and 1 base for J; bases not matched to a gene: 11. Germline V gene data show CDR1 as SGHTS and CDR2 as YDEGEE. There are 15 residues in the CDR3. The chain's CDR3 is CASLNRGATSYEQYF. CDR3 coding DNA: TGTGCCAGTCTAAACAGGGGGGCAACTTCCTACGAGCAGTACTTC.

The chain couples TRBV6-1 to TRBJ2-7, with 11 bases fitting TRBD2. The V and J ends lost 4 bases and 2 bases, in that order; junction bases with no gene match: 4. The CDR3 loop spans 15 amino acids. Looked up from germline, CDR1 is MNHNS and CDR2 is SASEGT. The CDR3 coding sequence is TGTGCCAGCAGTGCAATAGCGGGGGGGCCCTACGAGCAGTACTTC. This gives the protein CASSAIAGGPYEQYF.

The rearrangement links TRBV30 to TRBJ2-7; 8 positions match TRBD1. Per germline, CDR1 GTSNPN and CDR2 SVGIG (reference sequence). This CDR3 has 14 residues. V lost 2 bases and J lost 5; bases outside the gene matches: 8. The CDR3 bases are TGTGCCTGGAGTAACGGACAGGGAGAAGACGAGCAGTACTTC. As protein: CAWSNGQGEDEQYF.

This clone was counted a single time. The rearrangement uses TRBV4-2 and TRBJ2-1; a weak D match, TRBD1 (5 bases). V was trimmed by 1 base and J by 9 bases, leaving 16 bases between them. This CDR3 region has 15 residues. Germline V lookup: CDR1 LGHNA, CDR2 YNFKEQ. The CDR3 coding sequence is TGTGCCAGCAGCCAAGCGGCTGGGGCGGATCCTGAGCAGTTCTTC. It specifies CASSQAAGADPEQFF.

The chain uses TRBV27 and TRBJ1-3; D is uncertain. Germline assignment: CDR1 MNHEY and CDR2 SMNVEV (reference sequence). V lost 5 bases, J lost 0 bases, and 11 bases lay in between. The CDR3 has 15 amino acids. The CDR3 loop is CASSVLGGSGNTIYF. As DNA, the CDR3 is TGTGCCAGCAGTGTACTTGGAGGCTCTGGAAACACCATATATTTT.

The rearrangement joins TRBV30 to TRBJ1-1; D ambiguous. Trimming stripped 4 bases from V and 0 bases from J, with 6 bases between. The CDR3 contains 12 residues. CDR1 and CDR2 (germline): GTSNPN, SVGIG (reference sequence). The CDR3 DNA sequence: TGTGCCTGGAATCTCCTGAACACTGAAGCTTTCTTT. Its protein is CAWNLLNTEAFF.

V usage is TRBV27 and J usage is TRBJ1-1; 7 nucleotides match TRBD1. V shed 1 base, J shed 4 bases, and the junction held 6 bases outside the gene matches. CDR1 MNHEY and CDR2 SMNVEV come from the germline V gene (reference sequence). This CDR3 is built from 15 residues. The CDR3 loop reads CASSLFQGVSTEAFF. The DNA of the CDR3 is TGTGCCAGCAGTTTATTCCAGGGGGTTAGCACTGAAGCTTTCTTT.

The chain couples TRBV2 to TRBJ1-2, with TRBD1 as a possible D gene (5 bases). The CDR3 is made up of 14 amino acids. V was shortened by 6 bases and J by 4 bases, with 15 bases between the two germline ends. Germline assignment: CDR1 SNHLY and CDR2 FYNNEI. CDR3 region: CASSRDPGGYGYTF. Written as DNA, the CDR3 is TGTGCCAGCAGCCGGGACCCGGGGGGCTATGGCTACACCTTC.

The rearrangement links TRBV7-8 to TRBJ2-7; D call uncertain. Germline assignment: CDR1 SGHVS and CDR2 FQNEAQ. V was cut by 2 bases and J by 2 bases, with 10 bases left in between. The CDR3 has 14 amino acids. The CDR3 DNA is TGTGCCAGCAGCTTAAGATCCCGGGCCTACGAGCAGTACTTC. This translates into CASSLRSRAYEQYF.

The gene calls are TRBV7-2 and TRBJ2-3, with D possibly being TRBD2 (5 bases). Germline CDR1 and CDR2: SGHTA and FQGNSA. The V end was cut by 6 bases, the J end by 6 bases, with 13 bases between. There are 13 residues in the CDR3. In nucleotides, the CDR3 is TGTGCCAGCAGGACGACCAGCGGTGATACGCAGTATTTT. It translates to CASRTTSGDTQYF. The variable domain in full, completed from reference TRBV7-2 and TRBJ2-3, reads GAGVSQSPSNKVTEKGKDVELRCDPISGHTALYWYRQSLGQGLEFLIYFQGNSAPDKSGLPSDRFSAERTGGSVSTLTIQRTQQEDSAVYLCASRTTSGDTQYFGPGTRLTVL.

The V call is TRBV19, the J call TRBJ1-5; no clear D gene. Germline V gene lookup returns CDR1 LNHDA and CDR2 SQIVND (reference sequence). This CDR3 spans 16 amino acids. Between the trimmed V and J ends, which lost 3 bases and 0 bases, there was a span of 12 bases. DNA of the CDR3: TGTGCCAGTAGTATCGCAACGGCTTATAGCAATCAGCCCCAGCATTTT. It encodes CASSIATAYSNQPQHF.

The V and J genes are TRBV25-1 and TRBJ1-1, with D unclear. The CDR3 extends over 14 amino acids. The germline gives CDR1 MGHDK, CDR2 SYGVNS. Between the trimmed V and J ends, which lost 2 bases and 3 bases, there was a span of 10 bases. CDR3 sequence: CASSESGRDTEAFF. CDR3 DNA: TGTGCCAGCAGTGAAAGTGGAAGGGACACTGAAGCTTTCTTT. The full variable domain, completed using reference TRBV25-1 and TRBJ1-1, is EADIYQTPRYLVIGTGKKITLECSQTMGHDKMYWYQQDPGMELHLIHYSYGVNSTEKGDLSSESTVSRIRTEHFPLTLESARPSHTSQYLCASSESGRDTEAFFGQGTRLTVV.

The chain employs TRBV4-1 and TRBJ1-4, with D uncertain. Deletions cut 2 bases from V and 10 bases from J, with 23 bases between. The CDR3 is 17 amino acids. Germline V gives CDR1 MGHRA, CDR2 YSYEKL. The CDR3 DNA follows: TGCGCCAGCAGCCAACCCTTCTCGGAAGTCCGGATGGCAAAACTGTTTTTT. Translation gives CASSQPFSEVRMAKLFF.

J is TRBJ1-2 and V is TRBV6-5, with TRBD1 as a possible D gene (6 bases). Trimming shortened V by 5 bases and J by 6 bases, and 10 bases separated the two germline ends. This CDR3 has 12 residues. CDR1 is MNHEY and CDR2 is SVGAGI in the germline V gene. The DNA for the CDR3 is TGTGCCAGCAGTCCACAGGGTGATGGCTACACCTTC. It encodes CASSPQGDGYTF.